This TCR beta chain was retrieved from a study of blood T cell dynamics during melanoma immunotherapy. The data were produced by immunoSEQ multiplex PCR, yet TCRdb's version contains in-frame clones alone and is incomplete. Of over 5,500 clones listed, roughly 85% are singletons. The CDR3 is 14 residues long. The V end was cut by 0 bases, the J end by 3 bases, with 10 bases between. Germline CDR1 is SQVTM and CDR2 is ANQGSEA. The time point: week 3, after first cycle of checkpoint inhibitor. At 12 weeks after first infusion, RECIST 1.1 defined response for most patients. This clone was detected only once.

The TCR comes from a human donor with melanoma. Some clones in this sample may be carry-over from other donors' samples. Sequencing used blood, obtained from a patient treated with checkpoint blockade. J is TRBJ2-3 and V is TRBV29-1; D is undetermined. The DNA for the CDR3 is TGCAGCGTTGAAGATTGGCTGGCGACAGATACGCAGTATTTT. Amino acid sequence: CSVEDWLATDTQYF.